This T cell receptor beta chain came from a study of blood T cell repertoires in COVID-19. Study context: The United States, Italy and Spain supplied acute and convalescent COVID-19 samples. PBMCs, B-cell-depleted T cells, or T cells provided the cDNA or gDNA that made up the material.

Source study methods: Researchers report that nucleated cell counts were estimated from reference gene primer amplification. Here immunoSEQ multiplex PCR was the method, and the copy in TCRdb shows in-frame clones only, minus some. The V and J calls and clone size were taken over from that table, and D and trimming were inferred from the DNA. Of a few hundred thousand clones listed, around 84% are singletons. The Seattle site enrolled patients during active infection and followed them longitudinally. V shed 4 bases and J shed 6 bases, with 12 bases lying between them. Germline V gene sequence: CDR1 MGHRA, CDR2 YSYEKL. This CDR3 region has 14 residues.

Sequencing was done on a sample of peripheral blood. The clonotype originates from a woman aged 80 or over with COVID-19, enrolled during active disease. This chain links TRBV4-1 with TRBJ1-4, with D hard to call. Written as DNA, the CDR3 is TGCGCCAGCAGCCCGCCGGGTTTTTATGAAAAACTGTTTTTT. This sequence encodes CASSPPGFYEKLFF.